A selection of T cell receptor beta chains follows, all from one sample in a study of blood T cell repertoires in COVID-19. Assay used: immunoSEQ multiplex PCR; TCRdb lists only in-frame clones, some missing. The table shows a few hundred thousand clones, with around 90% occurring only once. The sample taken for sequencing was peripheral blood. The receptors shown here come from a man aged 18 to 30 with COVID-19, enrolled during active disease. CDR3s include the opening cysteine and the closing phenylalanine or tryptophan. A D gene is named only where the DNA matches it firmly. The listing skips clone size in some rows; elsewhere it reads once, few, many or a size class.

j_call clone_size v_call d_call cdr3_nt cdr3_aa
TRBJ2-7 - TRBV3-1/TRBV3-2 - TGTGCCAGCAGCTTACAGGGTGGCGAGCAGTACTTC CASSLQGGEQYF
TRBJ1-1 - TRBV25-1 TRBD1 TGTGCCAGCAGTGATCTTGGACAGGTGGCCGAAGCTTTCTTT CASSDLGQVAEAFF
TRBJ1-1 - TRBV6-5 - TGTGCCAGCAGGACGGGACACCAGAACACTGAAGCTTTCTTT CASRTGHQNTEAFF
TRBJ2-3 - TRBV5-4 - TGTGCCAGCAGCTCTAGGGGGACTATAGCAGATACGCAGTATTTT CASSSRGTIADTQYF
TRBJ1-6 - TRBV19 TRBD1 TGTGCCAGTAGCGACAGGGCGGAATCACCCCTCCACTTT CASSDRAESPLHF
TRBJ1-1 - TRBV6-5 - TGTGCCAGCAGTTACTCTACAGGGAACACTGAAGCTTTCTTT CASSYSTGNTEAFF
TRBJ1-3 - TRBV11-2 - TGTGCCAGCAGCTTAAACAGGATCAGCTCTGGAAACACCATATATTTT CASSLNRISSGNTIYF
TRBJ1-2 - TRBV27 - TGTGCCAGCAGCCGTACAGGGCTACATGGCTACACCTTC CASSRTGLHGYTF
TRBJ1-4 - TRBV19 - TGTGCCGCAGGGTATAATGAAAAACTGTTTTTT CAAGYNEKLFF
TRBJ2-2 - TRBV5-5 TRBD1 TGTGCCAGCAGGCTTAGACAGGGGACCGGGGAGCTGTTTTTT CASRLRQGTGELFF
TRBJ1-2 - TRBV5-1 - TGCGCCAGCAGCTTGTTACAGGGACGCGACTATGGCTACACCTTC CASSLLQGRDYGYTF
TRBJ1-6 few TRBV4-2 - TGTGCCAGCAGTACTAGGGCAAATTCACCCCTCCACTTT CASSTRANSPLHF
TRBJ1-1 - TRBV2 - TGTGCCAGCAGCTGGACAGCCCGGAACACTGAAGCTTTCTTT CASSWTARNTEAFF
TRBJ2-7 - TRBV29-1 TRBD2 TGCAGCGTTGCTGGAGGGAGTAGCGGGAGTTGGTACGAGCAGTACTTC CSVAGGSSGSWYEQYF
TRBJ1-2 many TRBV4-1 - TGCGCCAGCAGCCATTCTGGTAGCAGCTACACCTTC CASSHSGSSYTF
TRBJ2-1 once TRBV3-1/TRBV3-2 - TGTGCCAGCAGCTCAGGGCCAGGTCTGTTCTTC CASSSGPGLFF
TRBJ2-7 - TRBV7-9 TRBD1 TGTGCCAGCAACCCCGGACAGGGTTTCTCCTACGAGCAGTACTTC CASNPGQGFSYEQYF
TRBJ2-7 - TRBV5-1 TRBD2 TGCGCCAGCAGCTTGGTAGGTAGCGGGTACGAGCAGTACTTC CASSLVGSGYEQYF
TRBJ2-2 - TRBV7-7 - TGTGCTAGCAGTCGAGGCTCTTTTTTGGGCGGGGAGCTGTTTTTT CASSRGSFLGGELFF
TRBJ1-1 once TRBV5-1 - TGCGCCAGCAGCCCGGACACCTCGAACACTGAAGCTTTCTTT CASSPDTSNTEAFF
TRBJ2-7 - TRBV25-1 - TGTGCCAGCAGTGAATTCGGCGGAGCCTACTCCTACGAGCAGTACTTC CASSEFGGAYSYEQYF
TRBJ1-6 few TRBV4-1 TRBD1 TGCGCCAGCAGCCAAGAGACAGGGGGGAATTCACCCCTCCACTTT CASSQETGGNSPLHF
TRBJ1-1 - TRBV14 - TGTGCCAGCAGCCAAGAGAGGACAAGTGAAGCTTTCTTT CASSQERTSEAFF
TRBJ1-5 - TRBV6-2/TRBV6-3 - TGTGCCAGCAGTTTAATGTTAGGCAATCAGCCCCAGCATTTT CASSLMLGNQPQHF
TRBJ1-1 - TRBV7-2 TRBD1 TGTGCCAGCAGCTTAGGACAGGGGGTTAGGACTGAAGCTTTCTTT CASSLGQGVRTEAFF
TRBJ2-6 - TRBV7-9 - TGTGCCAGCAGCTTCAGGAGGGCTGGGGCCAACGTCCTGACTTTC CASSFRRAGANVLTF
TRBJ2-1 - TRBV9 - TGTGCCAGCAGCGTAGAGGTTGGCAGGCATGGCATCCATGAGCAGTTCTTC CASSVEVGRHGIHEQFF